The rows below give T cell receptor beta chains drawn from one sample of a study of T cell responses to AZD1222 COVID-19 vaccine. Here immunoSEQ multiplex PCR was the method, and the copy in TCRdb shows in-frame clones only, minus some. The profile shows 150,000 or so clones, under 90% of them singletons. The sample consisted of peripheral blood, taken on day 0 of AZD1222 vaccination. The receptors were gathered from an adult in good health. Both conserved end residues are part of each CDR3. Each record gives: V gene, clone size, J gene, D gene, CDR3 DNA, CDR3 protein. The D gene is left open where the match is weak. Size is stated for part of the rows, as once, few or many counts, or as a class when the clone is expanded.

TRBV3-1/TRBV3-2	-	TRBJ1-2	-	TGTGCCAGCAGCCCGAACACGGGTGGGGTTGGAGGCTACACCTTC	CASSPNTGGVGGYTF
TRBV5-5	-	TRBJ1-1	TRBD1	TGTGCCAGCAGCTTCGGGCGACGCGGAGGGGGCTTTACCATGGTTGAAGCTTTCTTT	CASSFGRRGGGFTMVEAFF
TRBV4-3	once	TRBJ1-4	TRBD1	TGCGCCAGCAGCCAGAGCCGGGACAGGCTTGAAAAACTGTTTTTT	CASSQSRDRLEKLFF
TRBV19	-	TRBJ1-2	-	TGTGCCAGTACAACCGAGGGTATGAGGTATGGCTACACCTTC	CASTTEGMRYGYTF
TRBV9	-	TRBJ1-2	-	TGTGCCAGCAGCGCGGACTTTACGTACACCTTC	CASSADFTYTF
TRBV6-5	-	TRBJ2-5	TRBD2	TGTGCCAGCAGTTACTCGAGCGGGGGAGGAGAGACCCAGTACTTC	CASSYSSGGGETQYF
TRBV19	-	TRBJ2-1	TRBD2	TGTGCCAGCAGTAGTCCCTGGGAGCGGGGTGGGAATGAGCAGTTCTTC	CASSSPWERGGNEQFF
TRBV30	-	TRBJ2-1	TRBD1	TGTGCCTGGACGACAGGGGGCAAGATCAATGAGCAGTTCTTC	CAWTTGGKINEQFF
TRBV7-2	-	TRBJ2-5	-	TGTGCCAGCAGCCCGGGAGTAGGGGCTCGGGAGACCCAGTACTTC	CASSPGVGARETQYF
TRBV4-2	-	TRBJ2-7	-	TGTGCCAGCAGCCAAGTGGGTACGACCTACGAGCAGTACTTC	CASSQVGTTYEQYF
TRBV29-1	-	TRBJ2-7	-	TGCAGCGCCAAACGGGACGAGAACTACGAGCAGTACTTC	CSAKRDENYEQYF
TRBV25-1	-	TRBJ1-2	-	TGTGCCAGCAGTGGGGGATTCGGCTACACCTTC	CASSGGFGYTF
TRBV9	-	TRBJ2-3	TRBD2	TGTGCCAGCAGCGGGTCGACTAGCGGGGGTTACCTTTCCACAGATACGCAGTATTTT	CASSGSTSGGYLSTDTQYF
TRBV15	-	TRBJ2-1	-	TGTGCCACCAGCAGAGATGGGCTGGTAAGCTCCTACAATGAGCAGTTCTTC	CATSRDGLVSSYNEQFF
TRBV9	-	TRBJ2-7	-	TGTGCCAGCAGCGGGGCCCCCAGCTACGAGCAGTACTTC	CASSGAPSYEQYF
TRBV11-2	-	TRBJ1-4	TRBD1	TGTGCCAGCAGCGATGGACAGGGGAATGAAAAACTGTTTTTT	CASSDGQGNEKLFF
TRBV27	-	TRBJ2-7	-	TGTGCCAGCAGTCTTATAGGAGGGGGAGATAGTTCGCGTGAGCAGTACTTC	CASSLIGGGDSSREQYF
TRBV5-5	-	TRBJ1-1	-	TGTGCCAGCACACCTGTGGGCGGGAGTTCAACTGAAGCTTTCTTT	CASTPVGGSSTEAFF
TRBV28	once	TRBJ2-1	-	TGTGCCACGGGTGAACAGGCCCATGAGCAGTTCTTC	CATGEQAHEQFF
TRBV29-1	-	TRBJ2-3	-	TGCAGCGTTGTTGTTAACGGGTTTACGCAGTATTTT	CSVVVNGFTQYF
TRBV7-2	-	TRBJ2-1	TRBD2	TGTGCCAGCAGCTTTAGAGGTCTAGGACTAGGTAGGTACAATGAGCAGTTCTTC	CASSFRGLGLGRYNEQFF
TRBV4-1	-	TRBJ1-4	TRBD1	TGCGCCAGCAGCCAAGATGGCAGGGGGCTTGTAACTAATGAAAAACTGTTTTTT	CASSQDGRGLVTNEKLFF
TRBV5-4	-	TRBJ2-1	-	TGTGCCAGCAGCCAAGATCACAATGAGCAGTTCTTC	CASSQDHNEQFF
TRBV6-5	-	TRBJ1-4	-	TGTGCCAGCAGTTTCAGGGTAACTAATGAAAAACTGTTTTTT	CASSFRVTNEKLFF
TRBV3-1/TRBV3-2	-	TRBJ1-6	-	TGTGCCAGCAGCCAAGTCGCAGGGTTCTATAATTCACCCCTCCACTTT	CASSQVAGFYNSPLHF
TRBV7-9	-	TRBJ1-2	-	TGTGCCAGCAGCATCCCAGGGTATGGCTACACCTTC	CASSIPGYGYTF
TRBV6-2/TRBV6-3	-	TRBJ1-3	-	TGTGCCAGCAACCCCCCCCTTCGGGGAGCTGGAAACACCATATATTTT	CASNPPLRGAGNTIYF
TRBV7-2	-	TRBJ1-1	-	TGTGCCAGCAACAGCCATCGGAACACTGAAGCTTTCTTT	CASNSHRNTEAFF
TRBV5-6	-	TRBJ2-1	-	TGTGCCAGCAGCAGGCTGGGGCCGGACGGTGAGCAGTTCTTC	CASSRLGPDGEQFF
TRBV5-6	-	TRBJ2-6	-	TGTGCCAGCAGCTTGGACAGGGCCAACGTCCTGACTTTC	CASSLDRANVLTF
TRBV27	-	TRBJ1-1	-	TGTGCCAGCAGTTTATCCGCAGGGAAGAACACTGAAGCTTTCTTT	CASSLSAGKNTEAFF
TRBV19	-	TRBJ2-5	TRBD2	TGTGCCAGTAGTCGCCCTGATAGCGGGGGTAAGACCCAGTACTTC	CASSRPDSGGKTQYF
TRBV19	-	TRBJ1-5	-	TGTGCCAGTAGTATTGGGACATATCAGCCCCAGCATTTT	CASSIGTYQPQHF
TRBV12-3/TRBV12-4	-	TRBJ2-7	-	TGTGCCAGCAGTTCCAACTACGAGCAGTACTTC	CASSSNYEQYF
TRBV10-3	-	TRBJ1-2	-	TGTGCCATCAGACCAGGGTCCTATGGCTACACCTTC	CAIRPGSYGYTF
TRBV6-2/TRBV6-3	-	TRBJ2-3	-	TGTGCCAGCAGTTACTTCCCAGATACGCAGTATTTT	CASSYFPDTQYF
TRBV11-2	once	TRBJ1-6	-	TGTGCCAGCAGCTTAGATCATGGGGGTAGCTCACCCCTCCACTTT	CASSLDHGGSSPLHF
TRBV27	-	TRBJ2-3	-	TGTGCCAGCAAATTACAGGGCGGCACAGATACGCAGTATTTT	CASKLQGGTDTQYF
TRBV19	-	TRBJ1-6	TRBD1	TGTGCCAGTAGTGGCCCCGGGACAGGGGTTCGTAATTCACCCCTCCACTTT	CASSGPGTGVRNSPLHF
TRBV20-1	few	TRBJ2-3	-	TGCAGTGCTAGTTCGATGGCTTCAGATACGCAGTATTTT	CSASSMASDTQYF
TRBV4-3	once	TRBJ2-2	-	TGCGCCAGCAGCCAAGCTGGCCGGGACACCGGGGAGCTGTTTTTT	CASSQAGRDTGELFF
TRBV11-2	-	TRBJ1-6	-	TGTGCCAGCAGCTTGGCGGTGTTAGGGTCACCCCTCCACTTT	CASSLAVLGSPLHF
TRBV9	-	TRBJ1-1	-	TGTGCCAGCAGCGCAGGGGTCACTGAAGCTTTCTTT	CASSAGVTEAFF
TRBV5-1	once	TRBJ2-2	-	TGCGCCAGCAGCTTGGCCATGGACACCGGGGAGCTGTTTTTT	CASSLAMDTGELFF
TRBV5-1	-	TRBJ2-5	-	TGCGCCAGCAGCTTGGAAAGGAGCGGGGAGACCCAGTACTTC	CASSLERSGETQYF
TRBV29-1	-	TRBJ2-7	-	TGCAGCGTTTCCTCCCAGGCGGAGCAGTACTTC	CSVSSQAEQYF
TRBV5-6	-	TRBJ1-1	-	TGTGCCAGCAGCTTGACGGCAGTGAACACTGAAGCTTTCTTT	CASSLTAVNTEAFF
TRBV6-2/TRBV6-3	-	TRBJ1-1	TRBD1	TGTGCCAGCAGTTGGGACAGGGTGACTGAAGCTTTCTTT	CASSWDRVTEAFF